These 30 T cell receptor beta chains were all obtained from the same sample, sequenced in a study of a mutant IDH1 vaccine in newly diagnosed glioma. These receptors' targets are unknown. The time point: week 47, end of study. Each dose of the vaccine consisted of 300 ug of mutant IDH1 20-mer peptide, with topical imiquimod. Measured with immunoSEQ multiplex PCR; TCRdb has only the in-frame clones, and not every one. This table has fewer than 85,000 clones, more than 80% appearing once. Sequences were derived from PBMCs, sampled from a glioma patient whose treatment included an IDH1 peptide vaccine. The receptors shown here come from a man aged 35-49 years with glioma.

V gene TRBV7-8 combines with J gene TRBJ1-4; maybe TRBD1 (5 bases). The CDR3 has 17 residues. Germline V CDR1 and CDR2: SGHVS, FQNEAQ. Trimming pared 5 bases from V and 8 bases from J, leaving 24 bases between. CDR3 residues: CASSQRGWDRPREKLFF. The CDR3 coding sequence is TGTGCCAGCAGCCAACGGGGGTGGGACCGGCCTAGGGAAAAACTGTTTTTT.

The chain carries TRBV7-2 and TRBJ2-1; D is ambiguous. V was trimmed by 5 bases and J by 8 bases, leaving 13 bases between them. Looked up from germline, CDR1 is SGHTA and CDR2 is FQGNSA. The CDR3 sequence is 13 residues long. CDR3 amino acids: CASSGLSADEQFF. The CDR3 bases are TGTGCCAGCAGCGGTCTTTCCGCGGATGAGCAGTTCTTC.

The CDR3 region is CASSFNGRGKTQYF. CDR3 sequence (DNA): TGTGCCAGCAGTTTCAACGGGAGAGGAAAGACCCAGTACTTC. This chain joins TRBV28 and TRBJ2-5; possible D gene TRBD2, 6 bases. The germline gives CDR1 MDHEN, CDR2 SYDVKM. The V gene lost 3 bases and the J gene lost 6 bases, with 14 bases spanning the gap. The CDR3 consists of 14 residues.

This chain links TRBV2 with TRBJ2-1, with 8 positions matching TRBD2. The V gene's germline CDR1 is SNHLY and CDR2 FYNNEI. Trimming removed 3 bases from V and 0 bases from J; junction bases left unmatched: 7. The CDR3 sequence is 17 residues long. CDR3 nucleotide sequence: TGTGCCAGCAGTGAGGGCGGGGGGATCAGCTCCTACAATGAGCAGTTCTTC. Amino acid sequence: CASSEGGGISSYNEQFF.

The chain uses TRBV5-1 and TRBJ2-5; possibly TRBD2 for D (6 bases). This CDR3 is 16 amino acids long. The germline V and J ends were trimmed by 6 bases and 5 bases, with 23 bases remaining between them. The germline V gene encodes CDR1 SGHRS and CDR2 YFSETQ. The CDR3 loop reads CASIRGTDGGGETQYF. The CDR3 DNA reads TGCGCCAGCATCCGGGGGACGGACGGAGGAGGGGAGACCCAGTACTTC.

This chain connects TRBV7-8 to TRBJ2-1, with 9 bases lining up with TRBD2. After removal of 5 bases from V and 4 bases from J, the junction contained 9 bases not matched to a gene. Germline V gene data show CDR1 as SGHVS and CDR2 as FQNEAQ. This CDR3 has 16 residues. CDR3 DNA: TGTGCCAGCAGCCCCCGAGCGGGAGGACGATACAATGAGCAGTTCTTC. Translated, it gives CASSPRAGGRYNEQFF.

This chain joins TRBV30 and TRBJ2-3; D gene unclear. In germline, CDR1 is GTSNPN, CDR2 SVGIG (reference sequence). The CDR3 extends over 12 amino acids. The V and J ends lost 0 bases and 4 bases respectively, with 5 bases between them. CDR3 sequence reads: CAWSVRPDTQYF. The CDR3 coding sequence is TGTGCCTGGAGTGTTAGACCAGATACGCAGTATTTT.

This clone was counted between two and nine times. The chain links TRBV30 to TRBJ1-1; 10 bases agree with TRBD1. This CDR3 has 11 amino acids. Germline V CDR1 and CDR2: GTSNPN, SVGIG (reference sequence). J was trimmed by 10 bases and V by 3 bases; bases with no gene match: 2. The CDR3 sequence is CAWSRDRGAFF. The CDR3 nucleotides read TGTGCCTGGAGCCGGGACAGGGGAGCTTTCTTT.

The chain joins TRBV13 to TRBJ2-3; the D is unclear. Deletions cut 3 bases from V and 4 bases from J, with 5 bases between. CDR1 is PRHDT and CDR2 is FYEKMQ in the germline V gene (reference sequence). The CDR3 loop spans 12 amino acids. CDR3 sequence (DNA): TGTGCCAGCAGCTTCGGCGCAGATACGCAGTATTTT. Translating gives CASSFGADTQYF.

This clone was counted between two and nine times. The rearrangement joins TRBV15 to TRBJ1-2; no clear D. Germline CDR1 LNHNV, CDR2 YYDKDF (reference sequence). V lost 5 bases to trimming and J lost 3 bases, with 10 bases between them. The CDR3 has 13 amino acids. The DNA for the CDR3 is TGTGCCACCAGCTCCCTTGTGGACTATGGCTACACCTTC. It specifies CATSSLVDYGYTF.

The rearrangement links TRBV5-1 to TRBJ2-7, with a weak D call TRBD2 (6 bases). The CDR3 runs 15 residues. The germline V gene encodes CDR1 SGHRS and CDR2 YFSETQ. Trimming left V 2 bases short and J 7 bases short, with 19 bases between. CDR3 protein: CASSLTWGSRGEQYF. The CDR3 region has the DNA TGCGCCAGCAGCTTAACCTGGGGCAGCCGGGGGGAGCAGTACTTC.

This clone was recorded a few times. The V and J genes are TRBV6-5 and TRBJ2-1; 9 bases match TRBD1. The V gene end was trimmed by 11 bases and the J gene end by 7 bases; junction bases not matched to a gene: 9. CDR3 length: 13 amino acids. In germline, CDR1 is MNHEY, CDR2 SVGAGI. The CDR3 sequence: CAGGTGRNNEQFF. Here the CDR3 DNA reads TGTGCCGGGGGGACAGGGAGAAATAATGAGCAGTTCTTC.

The chain couples TRBV19 to TRBJ1-5, with D possibly being TRBD1 (6 bases). Germline lookup yields CDR1 LNHDA and CDR2 SQIVND (reference sequence). V lost 4 bases and J 6 bases, leaving 13 bases between the germline ends. The CDR3 contains 14 residues. The CDR3 protein is CASSNRGGLQPQHF. The DNA of the CDR3 is TGTGCCAGTAGTAACCGGGGGGGGCTTCAGCCCCAGCATTTT.

The V and J genes are TRBV4-1 and TRBJ1-1; D is undetermined. CDR3 length: 15 amino acids. Trimming cost V 0 bases and J 4 bases, with 12 bases left between them. Germline CDR1 reads MGHRA; CDR2 reads YSYEKL. CDR3 coding DNA: TGCGCCAGCAGCCAAGAAAAGGCATTAACCACTGAAGCTTTCTTT. Protein product: CASSQEKALTTEAFF.

The rearrangement uses TRBV5-1 and TRBJ2-7; possibly TRBD2 for D (6 bases). Trimming removed 5 bases at V and 4 bases at J, with 16 bases between. Germline V gives CDR1 SGHRS, CDR2 YFSETQ. CDR3 size: 14 residues. The DNA of the CDR3 is TGCGCCAGCAGACCTGCCGGGAGAGGATACGAGCAGTACTTC. It encodes CASRPAGRGYEQYF.

V usage is TRBV2 and J usage is TRBJ2-5, with TRBD1 matching over 10 bases. The ends lost 5 bases at V and 4 bases at J; junction bases unmatched: 7. The length of the CDR3 is 15 residues. The V gene's germline CDR1 is SNHLY and CDR2 FYNNEI. In DNA form, the CDR3 reads TGTGCCAGCAGTTCCGGGACAGGGGCGGTAGAGACCCAGTACTTC. It yields the protein CASSSGTGAVETQYF.

The gene calls are TRBV27 and TRBJ1-2, with 11 positions matching TRBD1. The trim removed 4 bases at V and 4 bases at J, leaving 8 bases unmatched. CDR3 length equals 16 residues. CDR1 is MNHEY and CDR2 is SMNVEV in the germline V gene (reference sequence). The CDR3 region has the DNA TGTGCCAGCAGTTCCCTGGACAGGGGGCTTATCTATGGCTACACCTTC. It encodes CASSSLDRGLIYGYTF.

This clone came up a few times. The chain joins TRBV15 to TRBJ1-1; D is undetermined. Deletions cut 0 bases from V and 8 bases from J, with 7 bases between. Germline assignment: CDR1 LNHNV and CDR2 YYDKDF (reference sequence). The CDR3 extends over 12 amino acids. The CDR3 protein is CATSRDRREAFF. In DNA, the CDR3 is TGTGCCACCAGCAGAGATAGGCGCGAAGCTTTCTTT.

The chain joins TRBV2 to TRBJ2-7; 8 bases agree with TRBD1. This CDR3 is 14 amino acids long. In germline, CDR1 is SNHLY, CDR2 FYNNEI. V trimming: 5 bases; J trimming: 6 bases; junction bases outside the gene matches: 9. CDR3: CASSTRQGRSEQYF. The CDR3 DNA reads as TGTGCCAGCAGTACCCGACAGGGGCGGAGCGAGCAGTACTTC.

The rearrangement uses TRBV11-2 and TRBJ1-3; D is undetermined. The CDR3 runs 15 residues. V lost 5 bases and J 1 base, leaving 12 bases between the germline ends. From germline, CDR1 is SGHAT and CDR2 FQNNGV. CDR3 bases: TGTGCCAGCAGCACCATCGGTTTGTCTGGAAACACCATATATTTT. Protein product: CASSTIGLSGNTIYF.

This rearrangement joins TRBV10-3 to TRBJ1-2; D gene ambiguous. The CDR3 extends over 15 amino acids. V lost 4 bases and J 2 bases, leaving 14 bases between the germline ends. Germline V gene sequence: CDR1 ENHRY, CDR2 SYGVKD. Written as DNA, the CDR3 is TGTGCCATCAGTGGGGCCCAAGGAAGCAACTATGGCTACACCTTC. Translated, it gives CAISGAQGSNYGYTF.

The chain has TRBV30 and TRBJ1-4; D is uncertain. The ends were cut back, 0 bases at V and 8 bases at J, with 13 bases in the middle. The CDR3 sequence is 14 residues long. The germline V gene has CDR1 GTSNPN and CDR2 SVGIG (reference sequence). CDR3 sequence reads: CAWSVGHGDEKLFF. The CDR3 DNA is TGTGCCTGGAGTGTAGGGCACGGAGACGAAAAACTGTTTTTT.

CDR3 nucleotide sequence: TGTGCCAGCACCCCGAGGGGCGGGGGGGCCGGTTTAAATGAGCAGTTCTTC. Amino acid sequence: CASTPRGGGAGLNEQFF. V gene TRBV7-2 combines with J gene TRBJ2-1; TRBD2 aligns across 9 bases. Germline assignment: CDR1 SGHTA and CDR2 FQGNSA. V gave up 7 bases and J gave up 7 bases; unmatched junction bases: 17. The CDR3 runs 17 residues. Full variable domain (outside the CDR3, taken from reference TRBV7-2 and TRBJ2-1): GAGVSQSPSNKVTEKGKDVELRCDPISGHTALYWYRQSLGQGLEFLIYFQGNSAPDKSGLPSDRFSAERTGGSVSTLTIQRTQQEDSAVYLCASTPRGGGAGLNEQFFGPGTRLTVL.

V and J are TRBV4-1 and TRBJ1-6; 12 bases are a match to TRBD1. From germline, CDR1 is MGHRA and CDR2 YSYEKL. The junction had 8 bases not matched to a gene; V was cut back by 2 bases and J by 6 bases. This CDR3 contains 18 residues. CDR3 in amino acids: CASSQPRGQGASNSPLHF. The CDR3 DNA reads as TGCGCCAGCAGCCAACCTAGGGGACAGGGGGCGAGTAATTCACCCCTCCACTTT.

This rearrangement joins TRBV7-3 to TRBJ2-3, with a possible D match to TRBD2 (5 bases). Trimming took off 5 bases at V and 6 bases at J, with 18 bases between the two ends. Germline lookup yields CDR1 SGHTA and CDR2 FQGTGA. The CDR3 runs to 15 residues. The CDR3 is CASSPGVGISDTQYF. DNA of the CDR3: TGTGCCAGCAGCCCCGGGGTAGGAATATCCGATACGCAGTATTTT.

The chain carries TRBV11-2 and TRBJ1-6; D gene unclear. Germline loops: CDR1 SGHAT, CDR2 FQNNGV. This CDR3 contains 14 residues. Trimming pared 0 bases from V and 6 bases from J, leaving 6 bases between. CDR3 amino acids: CASSLDASNSPLHF. In DNA form, the CDR3 reads TGTGCCAGCAGCTTAGATGCCAGTAATTCACCCCTCCACTTT. The full variable domain, completed using reference TRBV11-2 and TRBJ1-6, is EAGVAQSPRYKIIEKRQSVAFWCNPISGHATLYWYQQILGQGPKLLIQFQNNGVVDDSQLPKDRFSAERLKGVDSTLKIQPAKLEDSAVYLCASSLDASNSPLHFGNGTRLTVT.

The chain is built from TRBV11-2 and TRBJ1-2, with D possibly being TRBD1 (5 bases). Germline V gene lookup returns CDR1 SGHAT and CDR2 FQNNGV. This CDR3 has 15 residues. The V gene lost 5 bases and the J gene lost 0 bases, with 13 bases spanning the gap. The CDR3: CASSHGGAANYGYTF. Here the CDR3 DNA reads TGTGCCAGCAGCCACGGTGGGGCAGCTAACTATGGCTACACCTTC. Filled out from reference TRBV11-2 and TRBJ1-2, the complete variable domain reads EAGVAQSPRYKIIEKRQSVAFWCNPISGHATLYWYQQILGQGPKLLIQFQNNGVVDDSQLPKDRFSAERLKGVDSTLKIQPAKLEDSAVYLCASSHGGAANYGYTFGSGTRLTVV.

This clone was counted once. The genes are TRBV5-1 and TRBJ2-7, with TRBD2 matching over 7 bases. Per the germline V gene, CDR1 is SGHRS and CDR2 is YFSETQ. Trimming at V came to 4 bases and at J to 2 bases, leaving 9 bases not matched to a gene. The CDR3 is 15 residues long. The CDR3 reads CASSPGSGATYEQYF. The CDR3 DNA is TGCGCCAGCAGCCCGGGAAGCGGGGCCACCTACGAGCAGTACTTC.

The chain employs TRBV6-6 and TRBJ1-3; D is perhaps TRBD1 (6 bases). CDR3 length: 12 amino acids. Germline V gene data show CDR1 as MNHNY and CDR2 as SVGAGI (reference sequence). V shed 5 bases and J shed 5 bases, with 7 bases lying between them. CDR3 bases: TGTGCCAGCAGTCAGGGGAGAAACACCATATATTTT. Protein: CASSQGRNTIYF.

This clone was counted only a few times. The chain combines TRBV20-1 with TRBJ1-1; D remains ambiguous. Trimming pared 4 bases from V and 2 bases from J, leaving 5 bases between. The CDR3 has 11 amino acids. The V gene's germline CDR1 is DFQATT and CDR2 SNEGSKA (reference sequence). In DNA, the CDR3 is TGCAGTGCTATCCTAAACACTGAAGCTTTCTTT. This codes for CSAILNTEAFF.